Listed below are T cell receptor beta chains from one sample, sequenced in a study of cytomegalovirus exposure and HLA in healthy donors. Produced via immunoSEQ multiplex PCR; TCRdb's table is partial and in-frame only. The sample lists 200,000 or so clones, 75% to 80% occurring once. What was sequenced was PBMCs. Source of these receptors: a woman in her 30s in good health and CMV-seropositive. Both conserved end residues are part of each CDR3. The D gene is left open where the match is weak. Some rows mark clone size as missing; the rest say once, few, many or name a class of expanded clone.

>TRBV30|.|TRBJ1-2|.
CAWGGRGYGYTF
TGTGCCTGGGGGGGGAGGGGCTATGGCTACACCTTC
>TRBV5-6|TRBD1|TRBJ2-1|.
CASSLRDRGPEQFF
TGTGCCAGCAGCTTGAGGGACAGGGGGCCTGAGCAGTTCTTC
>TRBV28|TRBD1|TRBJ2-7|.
CASSWGDRRDYEQYF
TGTGCCAGCAGTTGGGGGGACAGGAGAGACTACGAGCAGTACTTC
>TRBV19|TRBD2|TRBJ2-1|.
CASSIGGGGRSYNEQFF
TGTGCCAGTAGTATAGGGGGCGGGGGGCGCTCCTACAATGAGCAGTTCTTC
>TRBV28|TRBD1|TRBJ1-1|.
CASSLTGVVTEAFF
TGTGCCAGCAGTCTGACAGGGGTTGTGACTGAAGCTTTCTTT
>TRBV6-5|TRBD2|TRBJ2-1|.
CASSQQLAAGEQFF
TGTGCCAGCAGTCAACAACTAGCGGCGGGTGAGCAGTTCTTC
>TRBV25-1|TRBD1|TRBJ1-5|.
CASRKQGFRNQPQHF
TGTGCCAGCCGAAAACAGGGGTTCCGCAATCAGCCCCAGCATTTT
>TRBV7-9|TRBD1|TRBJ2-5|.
CASHRGQGETQYF
TGTGCCAGCCACAGGGGGCAGGGGGAGACCCAGTACTTC
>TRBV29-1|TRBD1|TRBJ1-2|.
CSVGDRNSYGYTF
TGCAGCGTTGGGGACAGAAATAGCTATGGCTACACCTTC
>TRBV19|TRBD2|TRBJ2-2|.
CASSTAGGLGTGELFF
TGTGCCAGTAGTACTGCGGGGGGGCTTGGGACCGGGGAGCTGTTTTTT
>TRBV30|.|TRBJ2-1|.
CAWRDLLALSYNEQFF
TGTGCCTGGAGGGACCTTCTAGCGCTTTCCTACAATGAGCAGTTCTTC
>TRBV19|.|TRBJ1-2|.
CASTKSGDLPYGYTF
TGTGCCAGTACCAAGAGCGGGGACCTCCCCTATGGCTACACCTTC
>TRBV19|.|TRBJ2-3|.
CASSRQGTQYF
TGTGCCAGTAGTAGGCAGGGCACGCAGTATTTT
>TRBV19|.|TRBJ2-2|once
CASSTTPGELFF
TGTGCCAGTAGTACAACACCGGGGGAGCTGTTTTTT
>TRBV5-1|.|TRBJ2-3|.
CASSLEAASTDTQYF
TGCGCCAGCAGCTTGGAGGCGGCTAGCACAGATACGCAGTATTTT
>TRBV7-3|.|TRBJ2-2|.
CASSLLQENTGELFF
TGTGCCAGCAGCTTATTGCAGGAGAACACCGGGGAGCTGTTTTTT
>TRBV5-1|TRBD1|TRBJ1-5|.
CASSLTGDSNQPQHF
TGCGCCAGCAGCCTGACAGGGGATAGCAATCAGCCCCAGCATTTT
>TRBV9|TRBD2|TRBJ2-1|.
CASSVSGTHNEQFF
TGTGCCAGCAGCGTAAGCGGGACTCACAATGAGCAGTTCTTC
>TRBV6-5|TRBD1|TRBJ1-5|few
CASGSGQGGVRPQHF
TGTGCCAGCGGCTCGGGACAGGGGGGAGTAAGGCCCCAGCATTTT
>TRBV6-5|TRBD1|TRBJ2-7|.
CASSPGQGALYEQYF
TGTGCCAGCAGTCCAGGACAGGGGGCACTCTACGAGCAGTACTTC
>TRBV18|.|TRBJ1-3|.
CASSPFRDTNGNTIYF
TGTGCCAGCTCACCTTTCCGGGACACGAATGGAAACACCATATATTTT
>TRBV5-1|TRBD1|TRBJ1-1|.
CASSLLQGQDTEAFF
TGCGCCAGCAGCTTGCTTCAGGGACAGGACACTGAAGCTTTCTTT
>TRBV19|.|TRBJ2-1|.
CASSIRLAGNEQFF
TGTGCCAGTAGTATTAGGCTAGCTGGCAATGAGCAGTTCTTC
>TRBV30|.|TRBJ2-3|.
CAWSVLQGDTQYF
TGTGCCTGGAGTGTCCTGCAGGGAGATACGCAGTATTTT
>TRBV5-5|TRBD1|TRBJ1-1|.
CASSLQRGQNTEAFF
TGTGCCAGCAGCTTACAAAGGGGGCAGAACACTGAAGCTTTCTTT
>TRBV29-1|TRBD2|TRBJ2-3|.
CSVESSGGTDTQYF
TGCAGCGTTGAATCTAGCGGGGGGACAGATACGCAGTATTTT
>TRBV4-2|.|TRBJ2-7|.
CASSQVSSPNYEQYF
TGTGCCAGCAGCCAAGTATCCAGTCCTAACTACGAGCAGTACTTC
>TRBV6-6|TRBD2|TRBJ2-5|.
CASSSSGRRETQYF
TGTGCCAGCAGTTCTAGCGGGAGAAGAGAGACCCAGTACTTC
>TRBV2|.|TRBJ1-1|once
CASSEAPGDAFF
TGTGCCAGCAGTGAAGCGCCAGGGGACGCTTTCTTT
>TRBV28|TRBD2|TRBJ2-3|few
CASSFAGGARGTQYF
TGTGCCAGCAGTTTTGCCGGGGGGGCCCGAGGTACGCAGTATTTT
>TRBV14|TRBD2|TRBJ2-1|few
CASSQVGGEQFF
TGTGCCAGCAGCCAAGTGGGAGGGGAGCAGTTCTTC
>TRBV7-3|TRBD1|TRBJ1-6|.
CASSYRGRNSPLHF
TGTGCCAGCAGCTACAGGGGGCGTAATTCACCCCTCCACTTT